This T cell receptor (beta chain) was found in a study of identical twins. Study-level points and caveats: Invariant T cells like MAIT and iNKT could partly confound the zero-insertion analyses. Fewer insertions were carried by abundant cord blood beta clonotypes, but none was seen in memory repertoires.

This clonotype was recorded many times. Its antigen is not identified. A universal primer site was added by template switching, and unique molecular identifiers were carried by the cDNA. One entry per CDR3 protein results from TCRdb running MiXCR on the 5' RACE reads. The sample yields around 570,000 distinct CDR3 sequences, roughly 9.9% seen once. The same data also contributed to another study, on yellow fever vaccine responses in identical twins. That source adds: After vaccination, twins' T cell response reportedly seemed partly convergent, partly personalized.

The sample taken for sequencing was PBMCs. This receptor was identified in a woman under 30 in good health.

CDR3 in DNA: TGTGCCAGCAGTTTAAAGGCAGGGGCTCCCCACGAGCAGTACTTC. Its protein product is CASSLKAGAPHEQYF. The rearrangement uses TRBV12-3 or TRBV12-4 and TRBJ2-7, with D perhaps TRBD1 (6 bases). The CDR3 runs to 15 residues. Between the trimmed V and J ends, which lost 2 bases and 5 bases, there was a span of 16 bases.